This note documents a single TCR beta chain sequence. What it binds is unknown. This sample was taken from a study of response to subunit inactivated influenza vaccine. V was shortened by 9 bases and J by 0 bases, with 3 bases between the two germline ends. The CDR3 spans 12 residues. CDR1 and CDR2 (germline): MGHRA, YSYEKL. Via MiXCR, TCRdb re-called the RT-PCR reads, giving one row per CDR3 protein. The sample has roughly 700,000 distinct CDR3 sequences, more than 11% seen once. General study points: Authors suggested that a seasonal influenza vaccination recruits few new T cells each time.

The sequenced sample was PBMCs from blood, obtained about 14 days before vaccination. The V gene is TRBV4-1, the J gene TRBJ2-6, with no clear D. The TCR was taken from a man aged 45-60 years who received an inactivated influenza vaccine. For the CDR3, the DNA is TGCGCCAGTACCTCTGGGGCCAACGTCCTGACTTTC. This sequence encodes CASTSGANVLTF.